The 10 T cell receptor beta chains given below trace back to one sample, sequenced in a study of shared clonotypes between healthy human individuals. Method: immunoSEQ multiplex PCR; TCRdb's copy keeps in-frame clones and lacks some. The sample records hundreds of thousands of clones, roughly 95% being singletons. Naive CD8 cells lacked CD45RO, underwent positive selection for CCR7 and left out terminally differentiated effector memory CD45RA+ cells. Sequencing input: naive CD8+ T cells sorted from blood. All receptors come from a woman aged 25-40 years in good health.

Points on this clone: The junction departs from germline at one end; a sequencing error may be responsible. The DNA of the CDR3 is TGCAGCGTGGAAGCCGGGACAGGGGGCAATGAGCAGTTCTTC. Its protein is CSVEAGTGGNEQFF. The chain couples TRBV29-1 to TRBJ2-1, with 11 bases lining up with TRBD1. Germline V gives CDR1 SQVTM, CDR2 ANQGSEA. This CDR3 contains 14 residues.

The genes are TRBV9 and TRBJ2-5; D may be TRBD2 (6 bases). CDR3 length equals 12 residues. CDR1 is SGDLS and CDR2 is YYNGEE in the germline V gene. The V end lost 7 bases, the J end lost 2 bases, and 9 bases lay between the germline ends. The CDR3 coding sequence is TGTGCCAGCTCTGGGACTCAAGAGACCCAGTACTTC. The encoded protein is CASSGTQETQYF.

V is TRBV30 and J is TRBJ2-1; perhaps D is TRBD1 or TRBD2 (5 bases each). Trimming cost V 4 bases and J 4 bases, with 8 bases left between them. The CDR3 covers 12 residues. Per germline, CDR1 GTSNPN and CDR2 SVGIG (reference sequence). CDR3 bases: TGTGCCTGGACCGGGGCATACAATGAGCAGTTCTTC. It translates to CAWTGAYNEQFF. The full variable domain, its missing parts supplied by reference TRBV30 and TRBJ2-1, is SQTIHQWPATLVQPVGSPLSLECTVEGTSNPNLYWYRQAAGRGLQLLFYSVGIGQISSEVPQNLSASRPQDRQFILSSKKLLLSDSGFYLCAWTGAYNEQFFGPGTRLTVL.

The rearrangement links TRBV28 to TRBJ1-3; D is unclear. This CDR3 region has 16 residues. Trimming left V 3 bases short and J 4 bases short, with 16 bases between. The germline V gene encodes CDR1 MDHEN and CDR2 SYDVKM. The CDR3 sequence: CASSFSRLPMGNTIYF. In DNA, the CDR3 is TGTGCCAGCAGTTTTAGCAGGCTACCAATGGGAAACACCATATATTTT. The variable domain in full, with the rest retrieved from reference TRBV28 and TRBJ1-3, is DVKVTQSSRYLVKRTGEKVFLECVQDMDHENMFWYRQDPGLGLRLIYFSYDVKMKEKGDIPEGYSVSREKKERFSLILESASTNQTSMYLCASSFSRLPMGNTIYFGEGSWLTVV.

The chain links TRBV4-2 to TRBJ2-7; 9 positions match TRBD1. The V gene's germline CDR1 is LGHNA and CDR2 YNFKEQ. This CDR3 has 15 residues. V was clipped by 0 bases and J by 7 bases; unmatched bases: 7. CDR3 protein: CASSQDGTGSWEQYF. Here the CDR3 DNA reads TGTGCCAGCAGCCAAGACGGGACAGGGTCCTGGGAGCAGTACTTC.

The rearrangement links TRBV2 to TRBJ2-1; D ambiguous. The CDR3 is 10 residues long. V was clipped by 10 bases and J by 7 bases, with 8 bases between them. Per germline, CDR1 SNHLY and CDR2 FYNNEI. DNA for the CDR3: TGTGCCACCTCGTATAATGAGCAGTTCTTC. Translated, it gives CATSYNEQFF.

In DNA, the CDR3 is TGCGCCAGCAGATGGACAGGTGGGGACACTGAAGCTTTCTTT. Protein sequence: CASRWTGGDTEAFF. The chain links TRBV5-1 to TRBJ1-1, with TRBD1 identical over 7 bases. Losses at the gene ends were 5 bases for V and 3 bases for J; bases not matched to a gene: 7. CDR1 is SGHRS and CDR2 is YFSETQ in the germline V gene. The CDR3 runs 14 residues.

The chain links TRBV27 to TRBJ1-2; 8 nucleotides match TRBD1. From germline, CDR1 is MNHEY and CDR2 SMNVEV (reference sequence). This CDR3 spans 15 amino acids. The J segment lost 2 bases and the V segment lost 6 bases, leaving 8 bases of the junction unmatched. CDR3 residues: CASSTGRQGNYGYTF. The CDR3 nucleotides read TGTGCCAGCAGCACAGGCCGACAGGGGAACTATGGCTACACCTTC.

The V and J genes are TRBV5-1 and TRBJ2-7; TRBD2 matches at 7 bases. CDR3 length: 14 residues. V shed 1 base and J 2 bases; nucleotides not matched to a gene: 3. CDR1 and CDR2 from the germline V gene are SGHRS and YFSETQ. Here the CDR3 reads CASSLTSATYEQYF. As DNA, the CDR3 is TGCGCCAGCAGCTTGACTAGCGCTACCTACGAGCAGTACTTC.

The V call is TRBV27, the J call TRBJ2-1; no reliable D call. This CDR3 region has 12 residues. Germline V gene sequence: CDR1 MNHEY, CDR2 SMNVEV (reference sequence). Deletions cut 3 bases from V and 7 bases from J, with 7 bases between. The CDR3, as DNA: TGTGCCAGCAGTTTGACTTCGAATGAGCAGTTCTTC. Protein sequence: CASSLTSNEQFF.